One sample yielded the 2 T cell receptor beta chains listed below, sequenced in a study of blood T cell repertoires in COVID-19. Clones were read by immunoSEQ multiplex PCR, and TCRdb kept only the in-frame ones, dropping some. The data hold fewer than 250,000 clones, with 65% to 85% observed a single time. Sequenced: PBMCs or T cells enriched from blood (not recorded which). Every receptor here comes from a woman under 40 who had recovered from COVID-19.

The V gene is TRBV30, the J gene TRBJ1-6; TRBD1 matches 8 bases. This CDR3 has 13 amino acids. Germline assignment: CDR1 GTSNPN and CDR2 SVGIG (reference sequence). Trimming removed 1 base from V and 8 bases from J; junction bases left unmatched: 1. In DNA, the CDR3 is TGTGCCTGGAGTGCAGGGGGCGATTCACCCCTCCACTTT. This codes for CAWSAGGDSPLHF.

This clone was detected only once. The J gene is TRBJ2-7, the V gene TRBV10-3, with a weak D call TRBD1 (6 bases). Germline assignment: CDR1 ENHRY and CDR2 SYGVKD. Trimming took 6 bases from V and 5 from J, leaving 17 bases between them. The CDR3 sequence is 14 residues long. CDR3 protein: CAIRQQTGWNEQYF. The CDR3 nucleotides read TGTGCCATCAGACAACAGACAGGATGGAACGAGCAGTACTTC.